A selection of T cell receptor beta chains follows, all from one sample in a study of tumor and adjacent non-tumor tissue in lung cancer. In TCRdb, the multiplex PCR reads were re-called with MiXCR into one record per CDR3 protein. The table shows 65,000 to 85,000 distinct CDR3 sequences, with 76% occurring only once. Sequencing input: distant non-tumor lung tissue. The receptor source for this set is a man aged 55 to 69 with non-small cell lung cancer. Both conserved end residues are part of each CDR3. D genes are given only for firm matches. The size field is filled for only some rows; it gives once, few, many or a size class.

J gene,D gene,clone size,V gene,CDR3 protein,CDR3 DNA
TRBJ2-5,.,many,TRBV2,CASKQEETQYF,TGTGCCAGCAAGCAGGAAGAGACCCAGTACTTC
TRBJ1-5,.,many,TRBV13,CASSEGTRQDQPQHF,TGTGCCAGCAGCGAGGGAACACGCCAGGATCAGCCCCAGCATTTT
TRBJ2-7,TRBD1,few,TRBV6-1,CASRVTITDRGGNYEQYF,TGTGCCAGCAGGGTCACCATAACAGACAGGGGGGGGAACTACGAGCAATACTTC
TRBJ2-1,TRBD2,.,TRBV6-5,CVSTWAGVNGQFF,TGTGTCAGCACTTGGGCGGGAGTCAATGGGCAGTTCTTC
TRBJ1-1,.,.,TRBV5-1,CASSLAAGEWIEAFF,TGCGCCAGTAGCTTGGCCGCAGGAGAATGGATTGAAGCTTTCTTT
TRBJ2-2,.,many,TRBV19,CASTTTTNTGELFF,TGTGCCAGTACCACAACTACGAACACCGGGGAGCTGTTTTTT
TRBJ2-3,TRBD2,once,TRBV5-4,CTSSPFEREPGDMRYF,TGTACCAGCAGCCCTTTCGAGCGGGAGCCGGGAGATATGCGGTATTTT
TRBJ2-1,.,.,TRBV20-1,CCARGPNSKQFF,TGCTGTGCTAGGGGACCGAACAGTAAGCAGTTCTTC
TRBJ2-3,.,.,TRBV29-1,CNVIEGATDTHYF,TGCAACGTTATAGAAGGGGCCACAGATACGCATTATTTT
TRBJ2-1,TRBD2,.,TRBV11-3,CASSLNRLAGLREQFF,TGTGCCAGCAGCCTCAACCGACTAGCGGGGTTACGTGAACAGTTCTTC
TRBJ2-7,.,.,TRBV6-5,CASSYSRRKTAEQYF,TGTGCCAGCAGTTACTCGAGGCGGAAGACGGCCGAGCAATACTTT
TRBJ2-7,TRBD2,.,TRBV12-3/TRBV12-4,CANSPTSGSCEQYF,TGTGCCAACAGTCCGACTAGCGGGAGTTGCGAGCAGTACTTC
TRBJ2-3,.,.,TRBV12-3/TRBV12-4,CASGPTGTTDTQYF,TGTGCCAGTGGTCCTACAGGGACCACAGATACGCAGTATTTT
TRBJ1-1,.,.,TRBV29-1,CSARVGTEAFF,TGCAGCGCTAGAGTAGGGACTGAAGCTTTCTTT
TRBJ2-5,.,.,TRBV6-5,CASSQPAEGEIQYF,TGTGCCAGCAGCCAACCGGCGGAGGGGGAGATCCAGTACTTC
TRBJ2-7,.,.,TRBV6-1,CASSERGTMVDF,TGTGCCAGTAGTGAAAGGGGCACGATGGTAGACTTC
TRBJ2-4,.,.,TRBV29-1,CSVEEATGDIQYF,TGCAGCGTTGAAGAGGCTACCGGGGACATTCAGTACTTC
TRBJ2-1,TRBD2,.,TRBV20-1,CTAGLAGTIDEQIF,TGCACTGCGGGACTAGCGGGGACTATCGATGAGCAGATCTTC
TRBJ2-1,.,few,TRBV30,CAWSPSMASGAGQLF,TGTGCCTGGAGTCCCTCGATGGCAAGCGGTGCGGGGCAACTCTTC
TRBJ1-2,.,.,TRBV5-1,CASSLEGSWGNYGYTF,TGCGCCAGCAGCTTGGAAGGCAGCTGGGGTAACTATGGCTACACCTTC
TRBJ2-5,TRBD1,.,TRBV29-1,CSVGTGPRGIQYF,TGCAGCGTCGGGACAGGACCCCGGGGGATCCAGTACTTC
TRBJ2-1,TRBD2,.,TRBV24-1,CATSYQYGGGYNEQFF,TGTGCCACCAGTTATCAATATGGCGGGGGTTACAATGAGCAGTTCTTC
TRBJ2-7,TRBD2,.,TRBV4-2,CASSQEGRAYEQHF,TGTGCCAGCAGCCAAGAGGGGAGGGCCTATGAGCAGCACTTC
TRBJ1-6,.,.,TRBV5-6,CASTLWQGNVSPLHF,TGTGCCAGCACCTTGTGGCAGGGGAATGTATCACCCCTCCACTTT
TRBJ2-7,.,once,TRBV11-2,CANCLDRGGRYEQYF,TGTGCCAACTGCTTAGACCGAGGGGGACGCTACGAGCAGTACTTC
TRBJ1-3,TRBD1,.,TRBV29-1,CSVTDRGVNTIYF,TGCAGTGTCACGGACAGGGGCGTAAACACCATATATTTT
TRBJ2-7,.,.,TRBV29-1,CSATRGEQGSYEQYF,TGCAGTGCAACAAGGGGGGAACAAGGTTCCTACGAGCAGTACTTC
TRBJ2-1,.,.,TRBV7-8,CASSPLSHRYEQFF,TGTGCCAGCAGCCCGCTTAGTCACAGGTATGAGCAGTTCTTC
TRBJ2-1,.,.,TRBV6-2/TRBV6-3,CASSIQDSYDEQFF,TGTGCCAGCAGTATACAGGACTCCTACGATGAGCAATTCTTC
TRBJ2-7,.,.,TRBV6-6,CASNYRHISGHEQYF,TGTGCCAGCAATTATCGACATATATCTGGCCACGAGCAGTACTTC
TRBJ2-7,.,.,TRBV6-2/TRBV6-3,CASSYGIGGYEQYF,TGTGCCAGCAGTTATGGGATAGGGGGCTACGAGCAGTACTTC
TRBJ2-7,TRBD1,.,TRBV12-3/TRBV12-4,CASSRGTGGLEQYF,TGTGCCAGTAGTCGGGGGACAGGGGGTCTCGAGCAGTACTTC
TRBJ2-7,.,.,TRBV19,CASTIRSSYEQYF,TGTGCCAGTACTATTAGAAGCTCCTACGAGCAGTACTTC